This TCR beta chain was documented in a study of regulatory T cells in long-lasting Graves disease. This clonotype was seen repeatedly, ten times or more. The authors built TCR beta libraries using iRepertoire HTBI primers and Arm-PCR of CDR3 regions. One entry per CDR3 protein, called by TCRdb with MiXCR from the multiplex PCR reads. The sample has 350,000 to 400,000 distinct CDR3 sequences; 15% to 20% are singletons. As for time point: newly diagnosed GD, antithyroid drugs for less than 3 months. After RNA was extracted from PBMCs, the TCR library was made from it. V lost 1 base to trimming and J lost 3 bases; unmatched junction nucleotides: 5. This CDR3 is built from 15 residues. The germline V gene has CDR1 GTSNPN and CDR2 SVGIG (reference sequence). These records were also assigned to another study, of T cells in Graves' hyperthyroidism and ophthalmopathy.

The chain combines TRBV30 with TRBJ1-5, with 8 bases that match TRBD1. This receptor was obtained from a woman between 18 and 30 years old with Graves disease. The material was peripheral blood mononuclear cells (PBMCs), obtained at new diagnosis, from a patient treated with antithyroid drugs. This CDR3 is CAWSGPGGNNQPQHF. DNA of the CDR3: TGTGCCTGGAGTGGTCCAGGGGGCAACAATCAGCCCCAGCATTTT. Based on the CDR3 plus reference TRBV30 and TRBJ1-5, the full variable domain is SQTIHQWPATLVQPVGSPLSLECTVEGTSNPNLYWYRQAAGRGLQLLFYSVGIGQISSEVPQNLSASRPQDRQFILSSKKLLLSDSGFYLCAWSGPGGNNQPQHFGDGTRLSIL.